The 27 T cell receptor beta chains presented below share a single source sample, sequenced in a study of immune characterization of retroperitoneal liposarcoma. TCRdb called the PCR reads again in MiXCR, with one record for every CDR3 protein. The sample yields around 10,000 distinct CDR3 sequences, roughly 23% seen once. Sequencing was done on a sample of blood. The receptor set was obtained from a female donor with retroperitoneal liposarcoma.

The chain is built from TRBV28 and TRBJ1-2; no firm D call. CDR1 and CDR2 (germline): MDHEN, SYDVKM. The CDR3 has 14 residues. V was shortened by 3 bases and J by 3 bases, with 11 bases between the two germline ends. The CDR3 DNA sequence: TGTGCCAGCAGTTTCCGAGGGATTTACTATGGCTACACCTTC. This codes for CASSFRGIYYGYTF.

The rearrangement links TRBV6-5 to TRBJ2-3; 10 bases match TRBD1. V lost 6 bases, J lost 3 bases, and 6 bases stayed unmatched. The CDR3 runs to 15 residues. Germline assignment: CDR1 MNHEY and CDR2 SVGAGI. CDR3 sequence (DNA): TGTGCCAGCAGAAGGGACAGGGGAGGGACAGATACGCAGTATTTT. This encodes CASRRDRGGTDTQYF.

This clonotype was found many times. A much larger clonotype is one base distant, so this may be a read error. The chain is built from TRBV11-2 and TRBJ2-5, with D possibly being TRBD1 or TRBD2 (6 bases each). The DNA end favors TRBJ2-7, so the J call may be wrong. The length of the CDR3 is 13 residues. Germline CDR1 reads SGHAT; CDR2 reads FQNNGV. CDR3 coding DNA: TGTGCCAGCAGCTCCCAAAGGGGGGTCGAGCAGTACTTC. This codes for CASSSQRGVEQYF.

This clonotype has a handful of counts. V and J are TRBV23-1 and TRBJ2-5; TRBD2 matches at 11 bases. TRBV23-1 is known as an ORF, though its function is uncertain. The CDR3 runs 14 residues. The trim removed 3 bases at V and 4 bases at J, leaving 1 base unmatched. The CDR3 DNA follows: TGCGCCAGCAGTCACGGGACTAGCGGAGAGACCCAGTACTTC. Protein sequence: CASSHGTSGETQYF.

There are a few counts of this clonotype. CDR3: CASSQVIGRPDTQYF. DNA of the CDR3: TGCGCCAGCAGCCAAGTAATCGGTCGGCCAGATACGCAGTATTTT. The chain combines TRBV4-1 with TRBJ2-3; D gene ambiguous. This CDR3 region has 15 residues. V lost 1 base and J 4 bases, leaving 12 bases between the germline ends. CDR1 and CDR2 from the germline V gene are MGHRA and YSYEKL.

This clonotype was observed at least ten times. Being one base from a much bigger clone, this may be a read error. The rearrangement joins TRBV28 to TRBJ2-1, with TRBD1 matching over 10 bases. The end of the DNA fits TRBJ2-7 better, so the J call may be wrong. This CDR3 spans 13 amino acids. Germline V gene sequence: CDR1 MDHEN, CDR2 SYDVKM. The CDR3 DNA follows: TGTGCCACCCGGGGACAGGGGTCCCATGAGCAGTACTTC. It codes for CATRGQGSHEQYF.

V gene TRBV15 combines with J gene TRBJ2-1, with 9 positions matching TRBD2. The CDR3 extends over 17 amino acids. J was trimmed by 5 bases and V by 3 bases; bases with no gene match: 11. CDR1 LNHNV and CDR2 YYDKDF come from the germline V gene (reference sequence). The CDR3 sequence is CATSRDYDAGGNNEQFF. The DNA for the CDR3 is TGTGCCACCAGCAGGGACTATGACGCGGGAGGGAACAATGAGCAGTTCTTC.

Only a few counts were recorded for this clonotype. The chain carries TRBV29-1 and TRBJ2-1, with 9 bases identical to TRBD2. The CDR3 extends over 15 amino acids. J lost 6 bases, V lost 0 bases, and 6 bases had no gene match. The germline CDR1 and CDR2 sequences are SQVTM and ANQGSEA. The DNA for the CDR3 is TGCAGCGTTGAAGATGCGGGAGGGCCAGTCAATGAGCAGTTCTTC. The encoded protein is CSVEDAGGPVNEQFF.

The chain is built from TRBV7-2 and TRBJ2-1; 7 bases line up with TRBD2. Germline V gives CDR1 SGHTA, CDR2 FQGNSA. The junction had 11 bases not matched to a gene; V was cut back by 2 bases and J by 10 bases. This CDR3 is built from 15 residues. The CDR3 here is CASSLKPSGTHEQFF. The CDR3 nucleotides read TGTGCCAGCAGCTTAAAGCCTAGCGGTACTCACGAGCAGTTCTTC.

The chain has TRBV7-3 and TRBJ2-1; 10 nucleotides line up with TRBD2. The germline CDR1 and CDR2 sequences are SGHTA and FQGTGA. The CDR3 is 15 residues long. Unmatched junction bases numbered 8, after V lost 6 bases and J lost 6 bases. The CDR3, as DNA: TGTGCCAGCAGTTCACCGGGACTAGCGATCAATGAGCAGTTCTTC. It specifies CASSSPGLAINEQFF.

In its sample, this clonotype was seen a few times. The CDR3 here is CASSYSGGREQYF. CDR3 nucleotides: TGTGCCAGCAGTTACTCAGGGGGCCGCGAGCAGTACTTC. The genes are TRBV6-5 and TRBJ2-1; 7 bases map to TRBD1. The J call is in doubt because the DNA end fits TRBJ2-7 better. The CDR3 runs 13 residues. Germline-derived CDR1 and CDR2 are MNHEY and SVGAGI.

This clonotype was recorded at least ten times. This sequence joins TRBV6-1 and TRBJ1-1, with a weak D call TRBD1 (5 bases). Per germline, CDR1 MNHNS and CDR2 SASEGT. The CDR3 has 13 residues. The V end lost 6 bases, the J end lost 1 base, and 9 bases lay between the germline ends. CDR3 nucleotide sequence: TGTGCCAGCAGCGGGACGCGGAACACTGAAGCTTTCTTT. Amino acid sequence: CASSGTRNTEAFF.

V gene TRBV28 combines with J gene TRBJ2-4; D remains unclear. The V gene's germline CDR1 is MDHEN and CDR2 SYDVKM. CDR3 length equals 13 residues. V shed 7 bases and J shed 2 bases, with 9 bases lying between them. DNA of the CDR3: TGTGCCAGCAAAGCGCGGTCCAAAAACATTCAGTACTTC. Translation: CASKARSKNIQYF.

In its sample, this clonotype was seen many times. This chain connects TRBV6-5 to TRBJ2-7; 7 positions agree with TRBD1. CDR1 is MNHEY, CDR2 SVGAGI, per germline. The V gene end was trimmed by 5 bases and the J gene end by 3 bases; junction bases not matched to a gene: 4. The CDR3 is 13 residues long. This CDR3 reads CASSRDSYYEQYF. The CDR3 bases are TGTGCCAGCAGTCGGGACAGCTACTACGAGCAGTACTTC.

The V call is TRBV7-4, the J call TRBJ2-1; 12 bases line up with TRBD2. The CDR3 contains 18 residues. The germline V gene has CDR1 SGHVT and CDR2 SQSDAQ. With V trimmed by 4 bases and J by 7 bases, 14 bases remained unmatched. This CDR3 is CASSSRNPLAGGRNEQFF. CDR3 sequence (DNA): TGTGCCAGCAGCTCCCGTAACCCACTAGCGGGAGGTAGGAATGAGCAGTTCTTC.

This clonotype was seen at least ten times. The rearrangement links TRBV11-3 to TRBJ2-1; 14 bases line up with TRBD2. The J call is uncertain, as TRBJ2-7 better fits the DNA end. CDR3 size: 17 residues. Germline lookup yields CDR1 SGHNT and CDR2 YENEEA. Here the CDR3 reads CASSLGLGLAGDYEQYF. In DNA form, the CDR3 reads TGTGCCAGCAGCTTAGGATTGGGACTAGCGGGAGACTACGAGCAGTACTTC.

This clonotype was counted a few times. The chain recombines TRBV6-6 with TRBJ2-1; D is uncertain. Judging by the DNA end, TRBJ2-7 fits better; the J call may be wrong. The CDR3 has 14 residues. Germline assignment: CDR1 MNHNY and CDR2 SVGAGI (reference sequence). The CDR3 DNA follows: TGTGCCAGCAGCGACGGGCCGACCCCGAACGAGCAGTACTTC. Translating gives CASSDGPTPNEQYF.

The chain links TRBV4-1 to TRBJ2-1, with 10 bases matching TRBD2. This CDR3 region has 20 residues. In germline, CDR1 is MGHRA, CDR2 YSYEKL. Trimming took 4 bases from V and 4 from J; bases not matched to a gene: 19. The CDR3 nucleotides are TGCGCCAGCAGCCCCAGCCCTCGTTCGAGCGGGAGGGCCTGGTACAATGAGCAGTTCTTC. Its translation is CASSPSPRSSGRAWYNEQFF.

Relative to its sample, this clonotype is medium-sized (0.01 to 0.1%). The CDR3 DNA reads TGTGCCAGCAGTTACAGGGCCAATACCAACACCGGGGAGCTGTTTTTT. Its translation is CASSYRANTNTGELFF. This chain joins TRBV6-6 and TRBJ2-2, with unresolved D. Deletions cut 2 bases from V and 2 bases from J, with 12 bases between. Looked up from germline, CDR1 is MNHNY and CDR2 is SVGAGI (reference sequence). The CDR3 sequence is 16 residues long.

V and J are TRBV10-1 and TRBJ2-1; D gene ambiguous. With the DNA end fitting TRBJ2-7 better, the J assignment may be wrong. The CDR3 contains 12 residues. CDR1 is WNHNN, CDR2 SYGVQD, per germline (reference sequence). Here the CDR3 reads CARVPAPYEQYF. In DNA form, the CDR3 reads TGCGCCAGGGTCCCGGCCCCGTACGAGCAGTACTTC.

The gene calls are TRBV20-1 and TRBJ2-7, with TRBD1 as a possible D gene (5 bases). CDR3 size: 18 residues. Germline loops: CDR1 DFQATT, CDR2 SNEGSKA (reference sequence). With 3 bases removed from V and 2 bases from J, the gap between germline ends came to 26 bases. CDR3 in DNA: TGCAGTGCTAGGTTAGGGGTGGGCGGAACCACCCGTCCCTACGAGCAGTACTTC. This gives the protein CSARLGVGGTTRPYEQYF.

This clonotype was counted between two and nine times. This chain connects TRBV27 to TRBJ2-1; 7 bases map to TRBD2. Looked up from germline, CDR1 is MNHEY and CDR2 is SMNVEV (reference sequence). This CDR3 has 13 residues. J lost 10 bases, V lost 8 bases, and 11 bases had no gene match. The CDR3 loop reads CASALAETYEQFF. CDR3 in DNA: TGTGCCAGCGCCCTAGCGGAAACCTACGAGCAGTTCTTC.

The chain recombines TRBV6-1 with TRBJ2-1, with D unresolved. The DNA end is a closer match to TRBJ2-7, so the J assignment may be wrong. There are 11 residues in the CDR3. The germline gives CDR1 MNHNS, CDR2 SASEGT. In DNA form, the CDR3 reads TGTGCCAGCAGCCTCCCATGTGAGCAGTACTTC. Translated, it gives CASSLPCEQYF.

This clonotype was seen a few times. This sequence joins TRBV11-3 and TRBJ2-2; TRBD1 agrees at 7 bases. V trimming: 4 bases; J trimming: 6 bases; junction bases outside the gene matches: 5. From germline, CDR1 is SGHNT and CDR2 YENEEA. This CDR3 spans 14 amino acids. The CDR3 loop is CASSYTGDPGELFF. CDR3 bases: TGTGCCAGCAGCTACACAGGGGACCCCGGGGAGCTGTTTTTT.

This chain joins TRBV6-1 and TRBJ2-1, with D possibly being TRBD2 (5 bases). The assigned J gene may be wrong: the sequence end matches TRBJ2-7 better. The CDR3 consists of 13 residues. Germline loops: CDR1 MNHNS, CDR2 SASEGT. CDR3 DNA: TGTGCCAGCAGTGTAGAGGGTGCTTACGAGCAGTACTTC. Residues: CASSVEGAYEQYF.

This clonotype was seen many times. The chain carries TRBV6-1 and TRBJ1-2, with D maybe TRBD1 (5 bases). V shed 5 bases and J shed 8 bases, with 15 bases lying between them. The germline gives CDR1 MNHNS, CDR2 SASEGT. The CDR3 extends over 13 amino acids. The CDR3 DNA follows: TGTGCCAGCAGTTCGGACATGCGACGGGGCTACACCTTC. It codes for CASSSDMRRGYTF.

In this sample, this clonotype is medium-sized (0.01 to 0.1%). The chain employs TRBV6-1 and TRBJ2-3; unclear D gene. Germline V lookup: CDR1 MNHNS, CDR2 SASEGT. This CDR3 spans 16 amino acids. Trimming cost V 6 bases and J 4 bases, with 20 bases left between them. The CDR3 protein is CASRDGFGVVSDTQYF. The CDR3 DNA follows: TGTGCCAGCAGAGACGGGTTTGGCGTCGTCTCAGATACGCAGTATTTT.